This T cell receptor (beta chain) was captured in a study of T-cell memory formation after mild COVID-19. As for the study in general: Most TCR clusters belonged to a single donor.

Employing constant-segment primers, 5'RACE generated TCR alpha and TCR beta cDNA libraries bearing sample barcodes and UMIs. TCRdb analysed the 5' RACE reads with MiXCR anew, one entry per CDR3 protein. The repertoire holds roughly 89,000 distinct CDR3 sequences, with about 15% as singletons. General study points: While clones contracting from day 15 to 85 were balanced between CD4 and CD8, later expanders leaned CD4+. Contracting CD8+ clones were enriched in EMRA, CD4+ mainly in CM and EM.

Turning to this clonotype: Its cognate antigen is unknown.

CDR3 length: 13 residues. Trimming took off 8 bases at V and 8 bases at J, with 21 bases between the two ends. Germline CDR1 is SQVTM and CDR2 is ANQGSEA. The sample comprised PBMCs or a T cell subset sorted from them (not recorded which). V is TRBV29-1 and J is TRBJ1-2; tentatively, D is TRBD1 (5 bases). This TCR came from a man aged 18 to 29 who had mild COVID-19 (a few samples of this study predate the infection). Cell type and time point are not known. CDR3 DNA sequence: TGCAGCTACGGGTACCAGGGCGAGGGGGGCTACACCTTC. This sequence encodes CSYGYQGEGGYTF.